Each of the 23 T cell receptor beta chains below was sequenced from the same sample in a study of T cell changes during pregnancy in multiple sclerosis. TCRdb keeps only in-frame clones here, not all; method: immunoSEQ multiplex PCR. The sample has roughly 40,000 clones; roughly 94% are singletons. The sample was peripheral blood, taken in the third trimester of pregnancy. These receptors were obtained from a female donor with multiple sclerosis, enrolled in a pregnancy study.

The chain couples TRBV5-6 to TRBJ1-5; 8 nucleotides align to TRBD1. This CDR3 region has 14 residues. The V gene end was trimmed by 3 bases and the J gene end by 5 bases; junction bases not matched to a gene: 4. Germline V lookup: CDR1 SGHDT, CDR2 YYEEEE. CDR3 DNA: TGTGCCAGCAGCTCCGGACAGGGCGATCAGCCCCAGCATTTT. This sequence encodes CASSSGQGDQPQHF.

The chain joins TRBV5-4 to TRBJ1-2, with 7 bases that match TRBD1. From germline, CDR1 is SGHNT and CDR2 YYREEE (reference sequence). After removal of 3 bases from V and 8 bases from J, the junction contained 4 bases not matched to a gene. The CDR3 has 12 residues. This CDR3 reads CASSSRTGGYTF. The DNA for the CDR3 is TGTGCCAGCAGCTCCCGGACAGGCGGCTACACCTTC. Full variable domain (remainder filled in from reference TRBV5-4 and TRBJ1-2): ETGVTQSPTHLIKTRGQQVTLRCSSQSGHNTVSWYQQALGQGPQFIFQYYREEENGRGNFPPRFSGLQFPNYSSELNVNALELDDSALYLCASSSRTGGYTFGSGTRLTVV.

The rearrangement joins TRBV7-2 to TRBJ1-2; TRBD1 agrees at 7 bases. Germline V gene lookup returns CDR1 SGHTA and CDR2 FQGNSA. The J segment lost 8 bases and the V segment lost 8 bases, leaving 5 bases of the junction unmatched. This CDR3 contains 11 residues. The CDR3 loop is CASEQGKGYTF. CDR3 coding DNA: TGTGCCAGCGAACAGGGGAAAGGCTACACCTTC.

The chain carries TRBV7-9 and TRBJ1-2; maybe TRBD1 (5 bases). V was clipped by 5 bases and J by 10 bases, with 20 bases between them. This CDR3 spans 14 amino acids. CDR1 and CDR2 (germline): SEHNR, FQNEAQ (reference sequence). As DNA, the CDR3 is TGTGCCAGCAGCCCAGGGCCCCGGCATGTCGACTACACCTTC. Translating it yields CASSPGPRHVDYTF.

The sample holds a few counts of this clone. The rearrangement links TRBV29-1 to TRBJ2-2, with D possibly being TRBD2 (6 bases). With 7 bases removed from V and 5 bases from J, the gap between germline ends came to 20 bases. CDR3 length: 15 amino acids. Germline V CDR1 and CDR2: SQVTM, ANQGSEA. CDR3: CSAGGLGEWTGELFF. As DNA, the CDR3 is TGCAGCGCAGGAGGGTTAGGAGAATGGACCGGGGAGCTGTTTTTT.

This chain connects TRBV7-9 to TRBJ1-6; tentative D call: TRBD1 (6 bases). V lost 5 bases, J lost 6 bases, and 11 bases lay in between. The CDR3 consists of 14 residues. Germline V lookup: CDR1 SEHNR, CDR2 FQNEAQ (reference sequence). The CDR3 region has the DNA TGTGCCAGCAGCCTCGGACAGACTAATTCACCCCTCCACTTT. Encoded protein: CASSLGQTNSPLHF.

V is TRBV4-2 and J is TRBJ2-1, with 13 bases lining up with TRBD2. V was pared by 0 bases and J by 0 bases, with 11 bases of the junction left unmatched. The germline CDR1 and CDR2 sequences are LGHNA and YNFKEQ. The CDR3 totals 21 residues. The CDR3 loop is CASSQDPGTSGTISSYNEQFF. The CDR3 DNA sequence: TGTGCCAGCAGCCAAGATCCCGGGACTAGCGGGACTATTAGCTCCTACAATGAGCAGTTCTTC.

The rearrangement links TRBV7-9 to TRBJ1-2; no definite D call. CDR1 is SEHNR, CDR2 FQNEAQ, per germline (reference sequence). V gave up 3 bases and J gave up 5 bases, with 4 bases separating them. The CDR3 contains 11 residues. The CDR3 spells CASSFQYGYTF. CDR3 bases: TGTGCCAGCAGCTTCCAGTATGGCTACACCTTC.

The chain uses TRBV7-3 and TRBJ2-5; TRBD1 might be the D (7 bases). CDR1 is SGHTA and CDR2 is FQGTGA in the germline V gene. The CDR3 extends over 14 amino acids. With 1 base removed from V and 4 bases from J, the gap between germline ends came to 10 bases. The CDR3 spells CASSLRGDRETQYF. CDR3 sequence (DNA): TGTGCCAGCAGCTTAAGGGGGGACAGAGAGACCCAGTACTTC.

J is TRBJ2-7 and V is TRBV19; maybe TRBD1 (6 bases). This CDR3 region has 15 residues. CDR1 is LNHDA, CDR2 SQIVND, per germline (reference sequence). Trimming removed 6 bases at V and 1 base at J, with 16 bases between. CDR3 DNA: TGTGCCAGTAGGGCACAGGGTACCAAATCCTACGAGCAGTACTTC. This encodes CASRAQGTKSYEQYF.

This clone occurred once. The chain combines TRBV4-1 with TRBJ2-1; D not resolved. This CDR3 is built from 11 residues. Germline CDR1 reads MGHRA; CDR2 reads YSYEKL. The V end was cut by 2 bases, the J end by 7 bases, with 3 bases between. The CDR3 reads CASSQLNEQFF. CDR3 DNA: TGCGCCAGCAGCCAACTAAATGAGCAGTTCTTC.

The V call is TRBV7-9, the J call TRBJ2-2, with D perhaps matching TRBD1 (5 bases). With 11 bases removed from V and 7 bases from J, the gap between germline ends came to 14 bases. CDR1 SEHNR and CDR2 FQNEAQ come from the germline V gene (reference sequence). CDR3 length: 12 residues. The CDR3 spells CAAGAVGGELFF. The CDR3 DNA follows: TGTGCCGCTGGGGCGGTAGGCGGGGAGCTGTTTTTT.

The rearrangement joins TRBV27 to TRBJ2-2; 8 bases align to TRBD2. Germline CDR1 reads MNHEY; CDR2 reads SMNVEV (reference sequence). V was clipped by 4 bases and J by 1 base; unmatched bases: 2. The CDR3 has 15 residues. For the CDR3, the DNA is TGTGCCAGCAGTTGGGGACTAGGGAACACCGGGGAGCTGTTTTTT. Protein product: CASSWGLGNTGELFF.

The chain links TRBV5-1 to TRBJ2-1, with 8 bases that match TRBD1. Per germline, CDR1 SGHRS and CDR2 YFSETQ. The CDR3 loop spans 15 amino acids. V lost 4 bases to trimming and J lost 1 base; unmatched junction nucleotides: 4. CDR3 loop: CASSPGQGSYNEQFF. As DNA, the CDR3 is TGCGCCAGCAGCCCAGGACAGGGATCCTACAATGAGCAGTTCTTC.

The chain couples TRBV7-9 to TRBJ1-4; no definite D call. This CDR3 region has 14 residues. Per the germline V gene, CDR1 is SEHNR and CDR2 is FQNEAQ (reference sequence). V lost 5 bases to trimming and J lost 0 bases, with 7 bases between them. The CDR3: CASSPHATNEKLFF. The DNA for the CDR3 is TGTGCCAGCAGCCCACATGCAACTAATGAAAAACTGTTTTTT.

V and J are TRBV10-3 and TRBJ2-7; D might be TRBD1 (6 bases). Between the trimmed V and J ends, which lost 10 bases and 0 bases, there was a span of 10 bases. The CDR3 is made up of 12 amino acids. Germline assignment: CDR1 ENHRY and CDR2 SYGVKD. The CDR3 DNA reads as TGTGCCAGCGGACAGTCCTCCTACGAGCAGTACTTC. Its protein product is CASGQSSYEQYF.

The V call is TRBV10-3, the J call TRBJ1-2; D not resolved. The ends were cut back, 4 bases at V and 7 bases at J, with 13 bases in the middle. The CDR3 is made up of 13 amino acids. Germline CDR1 is ENHRY and CDR2 is SYGVKD. The CDR3 loop is CAISGASIFGYTF. CDR3 DNA sequence: TGTGCCATCAGTGGGGCATCGATTTTTGGCTACACCTTC.

The J gene is TRBJ2-7, the V gene TRBV27, with D perhaps TRBD1 (6 bases). Between the trimmed V and J ends, which lost 3 bases and 0 bases, there was a span of 18 bases. This CDR3 spans 17 amino acids. Germline CDR1 and CDR2: MNHEY and SMNVEV (reference sequence). The CDR3 region is CASSFHIPGQSSYEQYF. The CDR3 region has the DNA TGTGCCAGCAGTTTCCACATCCCTGGACAGAGCTCCTACGAGCAGTACTTC.

CDR3 DNA: TGTGCCAGTAGTTACAGGGTGCACAGCGAAAAACTGTTTTTT. Encoded protein: CASSYRVHSEKLFF. J is TRBJ1-4 and V is TRBV19; TRBD1 might be the D (6 bases). Germline CDR1 reads LNHDA; CDR2 reads SQIVND (reference sequence). This CDR3 comprises 14 residues. V lost 5 bases and J 8 bases, leaving 15 bases between the germline ends.

J is TRBJ2-1 and V is TRBV6-5; 7 bases match TRBD1. The CDR3 has 13 residues. Germline CDR1 reads MNHEY; CDR2 reads SVGAGI. The ends lost 5 bases at V and 5 bases at J; junction bases unmatched: 3. In DNA, the CDR3 is TGTGCCAGCAGTCCGGGACAGAACAATGAGCAGTTCTTC. Its protein is CASSPGQNNEQFF.

The J gene is TRBJ2-7, the V gene TRBV6-1, with TRBD1 matching over 8 bases. The V gene end was trimmed by 3 bases and the J gene end by 9 bases; junction bases not matched to a gene: 19. This CDR3 has 17 amino acids. Looked up from germline, CDR1 is MNHNS and CDR2 is SASEGT. CDR3 loop: CASSETGQASNGAGQYF. DNA for the CDR3: TGTGCCAGCAGTGAGACGGGACAGGCATCTAATGGTGCAGGGCAGTACTTC.

J is TRBJ1-1 and V is TRBV11-3; D is perhaps TRBD1 (6 bases). With 5 bases removed from V and 1 base from J, the gap between germline ends came to 14 bases. The germline V gene has CDR1 SGHNT and CDR2 YENEEA. This CDR3 has 15 amino acids. Here the CDR3 DNA reads TGTGCCAGCAGCCTTGGCGGGGGCGCGAACACTGAAGCTTTCTTT. Protein product: CASSLGGGANTEAFF.

This rearrangement joins TRBV4-1 to TRBJ2-7, with D maybe TRBD1 (6 bases). V was cut by 2 bases and J by 1 base, with 12 bases left in between. The CDR3 extends over 15 amino acids. In germline, CDR1 is MGHRA, CDR2 YSYEKL. CDR3 DNA: TGCGCCAGCAGCCAACCAACGGACAGATCCTACGAGCAGTACTTC. This translates into CASSQPTDRSYEQYF.